Listed here is a single T cell receptor beta chain. TCRdb's copy holds only in-frame clones and misses some; the assay was immunoSEQ multiplex PCR. The sample carries fewer than 85,000 clones, approximately 90% recorded once. This specimen comes from a study of technical replicates of blood from a handful of donors. CDR1 and CDR2 (germline): LNHDA, SQIVND (reference sequence). CDR3 size: 14 residues. Unmatched junction bases numbered 6, after V lost 5 bases and J lost 4 bases. The sequenced material came from PBMCs. The V gene is TRBV19, the J gene TRBJ2-7; TRBD1 matches at 9 bases. This TCR was recovered from a human donor in good health. Some clones in this sample may be carry-over from other donors' samples. CDR3 sequence: CASSDGTGFYEQYF. In nucleotides, the CDR3 is TGTGCCAGTAGTGATGGGACAGGGTTTTACGAGCAGTACTTC.